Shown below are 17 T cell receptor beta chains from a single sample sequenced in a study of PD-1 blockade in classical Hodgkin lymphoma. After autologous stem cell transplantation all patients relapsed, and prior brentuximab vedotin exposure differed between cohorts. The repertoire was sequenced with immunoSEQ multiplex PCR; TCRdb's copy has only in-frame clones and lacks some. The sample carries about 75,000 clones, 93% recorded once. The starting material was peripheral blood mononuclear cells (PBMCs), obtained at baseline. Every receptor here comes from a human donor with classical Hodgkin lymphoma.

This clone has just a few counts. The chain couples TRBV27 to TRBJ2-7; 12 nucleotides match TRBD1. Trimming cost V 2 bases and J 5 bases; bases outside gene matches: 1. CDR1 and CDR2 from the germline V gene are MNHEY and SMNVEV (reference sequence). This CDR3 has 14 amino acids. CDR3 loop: CASSLGTGGHEQYF. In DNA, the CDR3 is TGTGCCAGCAGTTTAGGGACAGGGGGCCACGAGCAGTACTTC.

The CDR3, as DNA: TGTGCCAGCAGCTTAGCGAATCGCAGGGGTGAAGCTTTCTTT. Residues: CASSLANRRGEAFF. The genes are TRBV11-2 and TRBJ1-1; a weak D match, TRBD1 (6 bases). Trimming pared 1 base from V and 7 bases from J, leaving 13 bases between. CDR1 is SGHAT, CDR2 FQNNGV, per germline. This CDR3 comprises 14 residues.

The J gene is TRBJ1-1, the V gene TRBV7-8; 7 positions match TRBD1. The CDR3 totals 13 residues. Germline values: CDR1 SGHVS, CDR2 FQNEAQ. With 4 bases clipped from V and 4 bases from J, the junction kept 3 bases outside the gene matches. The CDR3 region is CASSSQGGTEAFF. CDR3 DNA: TGTGCCAGCAGCTCCCAGGGGGGCACTGAAGCTTTCTTT.

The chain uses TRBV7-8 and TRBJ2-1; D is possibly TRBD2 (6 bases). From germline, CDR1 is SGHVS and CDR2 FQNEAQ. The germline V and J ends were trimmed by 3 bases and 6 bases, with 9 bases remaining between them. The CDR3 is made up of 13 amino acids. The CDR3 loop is CASSFGTFNEQFF. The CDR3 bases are TGTGCCAGCAGCTTCGGGACTTTCAATGAGCAGTTCTTC.

This CDR3 reads CAWTWDRGYEQYF. For the CDR3, the DNA is TGTGCCTGGACCTGGGACAGGGGCTACGAGCAGTACTTC. The chain is built from TRBV30 and TRBJ2-7, with TRBD1 matching 10 bases. CDR3 length: 13 amino acids. The germline CDR1 and CDR2 sequences are GTSNPN and SVGIG (reference sequence). J gave up 3 bases and V 4 bases, and 3 bases lay outside the gene matches.

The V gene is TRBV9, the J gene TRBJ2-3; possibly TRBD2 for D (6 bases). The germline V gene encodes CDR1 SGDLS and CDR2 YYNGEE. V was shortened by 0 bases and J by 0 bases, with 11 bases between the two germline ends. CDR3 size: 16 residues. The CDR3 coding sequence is TGTGCCAGCAGCGTAGGTGGGCGGGATAGCACAGATACGCAGTATTTT. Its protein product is CASSVGGRDSTDTQYF. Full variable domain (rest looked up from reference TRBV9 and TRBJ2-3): DSGVTQTPKHLITATGQRVTLRCSPRSGDLSVYWYQQSLDQGLQFLIQYYNGEERAKGNILERFSAQQFPDLHSELNLSSLELGDSALYFCASSVGGRDSTDTQYFGPGTRLTVL.

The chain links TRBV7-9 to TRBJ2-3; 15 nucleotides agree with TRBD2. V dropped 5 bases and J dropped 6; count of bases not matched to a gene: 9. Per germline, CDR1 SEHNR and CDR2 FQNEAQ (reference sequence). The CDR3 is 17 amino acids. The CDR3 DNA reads TGTGCCAGCAGCCCCTACGGGACTAGCGGGGGGTCTGATACGCAGTATTTT. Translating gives CASSPYGTSGGSDTQYF. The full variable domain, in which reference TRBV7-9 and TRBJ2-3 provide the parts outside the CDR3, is DTGVSQNPRHKITKRGQNVTFRCDPISEHNRLYWYRQTLGQGPEFLTYFQNEAQLEKSRLLSDRFSAERPKGSFSTLEIQRTEQGDSAMYLCASSPYGTSGGSDTQYFGPGTRLTVL.

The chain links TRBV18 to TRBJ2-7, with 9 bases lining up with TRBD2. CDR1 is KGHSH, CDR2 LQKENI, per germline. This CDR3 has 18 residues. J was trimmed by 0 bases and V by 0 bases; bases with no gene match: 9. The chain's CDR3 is CASSPPFYGLAHSYEQYF. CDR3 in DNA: TGTGCCAGCTCACCACCTTTCTACGGACTAGCGCACTCCTACGAGCAGTACTTC.

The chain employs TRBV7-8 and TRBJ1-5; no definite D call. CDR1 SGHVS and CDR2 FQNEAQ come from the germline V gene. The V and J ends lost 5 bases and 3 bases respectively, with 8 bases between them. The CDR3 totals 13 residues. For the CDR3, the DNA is TGTGCCAGCAGCCGAACCTACAATCAGCCCCAGCATTTT. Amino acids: CASSRTYNQPQHF.

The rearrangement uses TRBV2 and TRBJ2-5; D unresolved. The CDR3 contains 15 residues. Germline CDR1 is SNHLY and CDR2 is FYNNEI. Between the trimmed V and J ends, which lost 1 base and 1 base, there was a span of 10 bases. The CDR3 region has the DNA TGTGCCAGCAGTGAAGGGCAGGTCAGCCAAGAGACCCAGTACTTC. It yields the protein CASSEGQVSQETQYF. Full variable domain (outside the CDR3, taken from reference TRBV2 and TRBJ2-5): EPEVTQTPSHQVTQMGQEVILRCVPISNHLYFYWYRQILGQKVEFLVSFYNNEISEKSEIFDDQFSVERPDGSNFTLKIRSTKLEDSAMYFCASSEGQVSQETQYFGPGTRLLVL.

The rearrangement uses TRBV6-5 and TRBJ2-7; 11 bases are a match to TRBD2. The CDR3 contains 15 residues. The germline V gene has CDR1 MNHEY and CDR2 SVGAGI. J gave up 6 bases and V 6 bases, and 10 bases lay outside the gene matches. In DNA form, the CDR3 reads TGTGCCAGCAGCCAACCTCGACTAGCGGGGTTCGAGCAGTACTTC. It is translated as CASSQPRLAGFEQYF.

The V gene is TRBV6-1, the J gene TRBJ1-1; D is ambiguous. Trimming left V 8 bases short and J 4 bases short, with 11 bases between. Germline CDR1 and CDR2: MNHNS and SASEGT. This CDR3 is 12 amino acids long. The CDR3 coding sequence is TGTGCCAGCGGGCATCAGGCCACTGAAGCTTTCTTT. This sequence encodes CASGHQATEAFF.

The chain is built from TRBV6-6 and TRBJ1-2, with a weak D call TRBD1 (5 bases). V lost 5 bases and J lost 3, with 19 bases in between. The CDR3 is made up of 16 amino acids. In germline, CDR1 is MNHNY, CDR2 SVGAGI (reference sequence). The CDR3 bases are TGTGCCAGCAGTACCCCTTTTATTGGAGGGGACTATGGCTACACCTTC. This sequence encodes CASSTPFIGGDYGYTF.

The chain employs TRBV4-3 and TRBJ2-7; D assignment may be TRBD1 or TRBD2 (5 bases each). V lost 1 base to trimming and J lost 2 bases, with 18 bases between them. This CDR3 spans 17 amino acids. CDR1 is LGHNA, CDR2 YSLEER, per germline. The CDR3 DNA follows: TGCGCCAGCAGCCAAGCCCCAGTCGGGACGGGAACCTACGAGCAGTACTTC. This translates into CASSQAPVGTGTYEQYF.

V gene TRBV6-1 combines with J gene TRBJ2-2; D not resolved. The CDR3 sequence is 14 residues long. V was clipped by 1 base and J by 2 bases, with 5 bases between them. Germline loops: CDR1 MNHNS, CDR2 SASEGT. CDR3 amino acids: CASSEEGNTGELFF. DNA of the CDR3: TGTGCCAGCAGTGAAGAGGGTAACACCGGGGAGCTGTTTTTT.

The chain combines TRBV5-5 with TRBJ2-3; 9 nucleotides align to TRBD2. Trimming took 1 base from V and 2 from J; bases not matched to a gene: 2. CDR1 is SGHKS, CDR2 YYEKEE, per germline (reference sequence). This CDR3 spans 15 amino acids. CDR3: CASSLSSGTTDTQYF. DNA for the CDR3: TGTGCCAGCAGCTTGTCTAGCGGGACCACAGATACGCAGTATTTT.

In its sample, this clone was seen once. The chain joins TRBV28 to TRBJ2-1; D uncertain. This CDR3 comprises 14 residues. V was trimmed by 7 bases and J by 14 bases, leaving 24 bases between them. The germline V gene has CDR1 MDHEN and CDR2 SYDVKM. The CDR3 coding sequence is TGTGCCAGCATTGGGTTAGACAACCGGCGCGGCGAGTTCTTC. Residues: CASIGLDNRRGEFF.